The 28 T cell receptor beta chains listed next were all sequenced from one sample in a study of blood T cell repertoires in COVID-19. Method: immunoSEQ multiplex PCR; TCRdb's copy keeps in-frame clones and lacks some. Of 65,000 to 70,000 clones detected, about 83% appear once; the ten largest clones hold roughly 18%. The sequenced sample consisted of peripheral blood. These receptors were obtained from a woman aged 80 or over with acute or convalescent COVID-19.

The chain recombines TRBV27 with TRBJ1-4; TRBD1 is a possible D gene (6 bases). This CDR3 comprises 13 residues. V dropped 5 bases and J dropped 8 bases, with 12 bases sitting between them. Germline values: CDR1 MNHEY, CDR2 SMNVEV (reference sequence). The CDR3 protein is CASSEQGQEKLFF. As DNA, the CDR3 is TGTGCCAGCAGTGAACAGGGTCAGGAAAAACTGTTTTTT. Variable domain in full (rest from reference TRBV27 and TRBJ1-4): EAQVTQNPRYLITVTGKKLTVTCSQNMNHEYMSWYRQDPGLGLRQIYYSMNVEVTDKGDVPEGYKVSRKEKRNFPLILESPSPNQTSLYFCASSEQGQEKLFFGSGTQLSVL.

The chain couples TRBV2 to TRBJ2-5, with 13 bases that match TRBD2. Germline lookup yields CDR1 SNHLY and CDR2 FYNNEI. The CDR3 has 15 amino acids. The J segment lost 5 bases and the V segment lost 8 bases, leaving 8 bases of the junction unmatched. The CDR3 sequence is CASSTSGGAQETQYF. The CDR3 coding sequence is TGTGCCAGCTCCACTAGCGGGGGGGCTCAGGAGACCCAGTACTTC.

V usage is TRBV11-3 and J usage is TRBJ2-5, with TRBD1 matching 11 bases. Germline V lookup: CDR1 SGHNT, CDR2 YENEEA. This CDR3 contains 16 residues. V dropped 4 bases and J dropped 3; count of bases not matched to a gene: 7. The CDR3 reads CASSSRSGQGEETQYF. The CDR3 nucleotides are TGTGCCAGCAGCTCGAGATCGGGACAGGGGGAAGAGACCCAGTACTTC.

The rearrangement uses TRBV12-3 or TRBV12-4 and TRBJ2-5; D gene uncertain. The CDR3 covers 12 residues. The ends were cut back, 1 base at V and 5 bases at J, with 5 bases in the middle. CDR3 residues: CASSLDRETQYF. The CDR3, as DNA: TGTGCCAGCAGTTTAGACCGGGAGACCCAGTACTTC.

The chain couples TRBV5-3 to TRBJ2-3, with D tentatively TRBD2 (5 bases). TRBV5-3 is given ORF status, its function remaining uncertain. The length of the CDR3 is 15 residues. V lost 2 bases, J lost 2 bases, and 12 bases lay in between. CDR3 protein: CARSFWSGLTDTQYF. DNA of the CDR3: TGTGCCAGAAGCTTTTGGAGCGGACTCACAGATACGCAGTATTTT.

This clone has a handful of counts. V is TRBV5-1 and J is TRBJ1-6; 8 bases are a match to TRBD1. V lost 0 bases to trimming and J lost 8 bases; unmatched junction nucleotides: 7. Germline assignment: CDR1 SGHRS and CDR2 YFSETQ. The CDR3 covers 16 residues. As DNA, the CDR3 is TGCGCCAGCAGCTTGGTAGGACAGGGAAGCGATTCACCCCTCCACTTT. Residues: CASSLVGQGSDSPLHF.

This clone has just one count. The rearrangement links TRBV29-1 to TRBJ2-2; D unresolved. V shed 8 bases and J shed 6 bases, with 10 bases lying between them. This CDR3 has 11 residues. CDR1 SQVTM and CDR2 ANQGSEA come from the germline V gene. The CDR3 nucleotides read TGCAGCTCGTCCGTCGCCGGGGAGCTGTTTTTT. This translates into CSSSVAGELFF.

The chain uses TRBV24-1 and TRBJ2-3; 10 bases line up with TRBD1. V shed 3 bases, J shed 5 bases, and the junction held 10 bases outside the gene matches. CDR1 is KGHDR, CDR2 SFDVKD, per germline. This CDR3 is built from 17 residues. The CDR3 DNA reads as TGTGCCACCAGTGATCACCAAGACAGGGGGCGCCAAGATACGCAGTATTTT. It translates to CATSDHQDRGRQDTQYF.

This clone has more than one count but fewer than ten. J is TRBJ2-7 and V is TRBV7-2; 8 bases are a match to TRBD2. This CDR3 comprises 13 residues. Germline values: CDR1 SGHTA, CDR2 FQGNSA. Trimming took 5 bases from V and 4 from J; bases not matched to a gene: 4. The CDR3 region is CASSVREGYEQYF. In DNA, the CDR3 is TGTGCCAGCAGCGTACGGGAGGGATACGAGCAGTACTTC. The full variable domain, its missing parts supplied by reference TRBV7-2 and TRBJ2-7, is GAGVSQSPSNKVTEKGKDVELRCDPISGHTALYWYRQSLGQGLEFLIYFQGNSAPDKSGLPSDRFSAERTGGSVSTLTIQRTQQEDSAVYLCASSVREGYEQYFGPGTRLTVT.

The CDR3 nucleotides read TGTGCCAGCAGTCTCCAGGGGGCCCAGCATTTT. This encodes CASSLQGAQHF. The chain carries TRBV28 and TRBJ1-5; 7 nucleotides line up with TRBD1. The CDR3 length is 11 residues. Per the germline V gene, CDR1 is MDHEN and CDR2 is SYDVKM. The V gene end was trimmed by 5 bases and the J gene end by 11 bases; junction bases not matched to a gene: 3.

CDR3: CASSKSLGQSGNTIYF. The CDR3 DNA follows: TGTGCCAGTAGTAAAAGTTTGGGACAGTCTGGAAACACCATATATTTT. V gene TRBV19 combines with J gene TRBJ1-3; TRBD1 agrees at 7 bases. The germline CDR1 and CDR2 sequences are LNHDA and SQIVND (reference sequence). This CDR3 contains 16 residues. The J segment lost 1 base and the V segment lost 4 bases, leaving 7 bases of the junction unmatched.

This clone was counted only a few times. The V gene is TRBV2, the J gene TRBJ1-5; 7 bases are a match to TRBD1. The CDR3 loop spans 15 amino acids. CDR1 is SNHLY, CDR2 FYNNEI, per germline. Trimming removed 1 base from V and 7 bases from J; junction bases left unmatched: 7. For the CDR3, the DNA is TGTGCCAGCAGTGAAGAGACAGGGTCTAGACAGCCCCAGCATTTT. Translation gives CASSEETGSRQPQHF.

The chain has TRBV28 and TRBJ2-7, with D perhaps matching TRBD2 (5 bases). Trimming took off 3 bases at V and 6 bases at J, with 9 bases between the two ends. Germline V gene data show CDR1 as MDHEN and CDR2 as SYDVKM. This CDR3 is built from 12 residues. In nucleotides, the CDR3 is TGTGCCAGCAGTTTCCGGCGGGCCGAGCAGTACTTC. Residues: CASSFRRAEQYF.

V gene TRBV28 combines with J gene TRBJ2-7, with TRBD2 identical over 10 bases. V lost 10 bases to trimming and J lost 6 bases; unmatched junction nucleotides: 9. The CDR3 extends over 13 amino acids. CDR1 and CDR2 (germline): MDHEN, SYDVKM. CDR3: CAISGGVPGEQYF. The CDR3 DNA reads TGTGCCATCAGCGGGGGGGTGCCTGGCGAGCAGTACTTC. Filled out from reference TRBV28 and TRBJ2-7, the complete variable domain reads DVKVTQSSRYLVKRTGEKVFLECVQDMDHENMFWYRQDPGLGLRLIYFSYDVKMKEKGDIPEGYSVSREKKERFSLILESASTNQTSMYLCAISGGVPGEQYFGPGTRLTVT.

This clone was counted ten times or more. This chain uses TRBV19 with TRBJ2-7; 9 bases match TRBD1. CDR3 length equals 13 residues. CDR1 is LNHDA, CDR2 SQIVND, per germline (reference sequence). Trimming removed 7 bases from V and 7 bases from J; junction bases left unmatched: 8. CDR3 sequence: CASKGQGFGEQYF. As DNA, the CDR3 is TGTGCCAGTAAGGGACAGGGCTTTGGGGAGCAGTACTTC.

The chain has TRBV2 and TRBJ1-5, with a tentative D call TRBD1 (6 bases). V lost 4 bases and J 6 bases, leaving 10 bases between the germline ends. From germline, CDR1 is SNHLY and CDR2 FYNNEI. CDR3 size: 13 residues. The CDR3 sequence is CASSVGAVQPQHF. CDR3 coding DNA: TGTGCCAGCAGTGTGGGGGCGGTTCAGCCCCAGCATTTT.

This clone has only one observation. The chain employs TRBV12-3 or TRBV12-4 and TRBJ2-3; D call uncertain. The CDR3 has 13 residues. Trimming took 5 bases from V and 2 from J, leaving 8 bases between them. The CDR3 loop reads CASSVQDTDTQYF. CDR3 nucleotides: TGTGCCAGCAGTGTCCAGGACACAGATACGCAGTATTTT.

V gene TRBV10-2 combines with J gene TRBJ2-6; weak D call: TRBD1 (6 bases). CDR3 length: 16 amino acids. V shed 6 bases and J shed 2 bases, with 14 bases lying between them. Germline V lookup: CDR1 WSHSY, CDR2 SAAADI. Here the CDR3 reads CASRGTPGTGANVLTF. As DNA, the CDR3 is TGCGCCAGCAGAGGGACACCTGGCACTGGGGCCAACGTCCTGACTTTC.

The rearrangement uses TRBV5-1 and TRBJ1-3, with D possibly being TRBD1 (6 bases). The germline V gene encodes CDR1 SGHRS and CDR2 YFSETQ. Between the trimmed V and J ends, which lost 2 bases and 2 bases, there was a span of 8 bases. The CDR3 length is 14 residues. The CDR3 loop reads CASSFGQTGNTIYF. In DNA form, the CDR3 reads TGCGCCAGCAGCTTTGGACAGACTGGAAACACCATATATTTT.

The V gene is TRBV19, the J gene TRBJ1-1; 10 bases match TRBD1. V lost 10 bases, J lost 4 bases, and 12 bases stayed unmatched. This CDR3 contains 15 residues. Germline V gene lookup returns CDR1 LNHDA and CDR2 SQIVND (reference sequence). This CDR3 reads CATERTGGRGTEAFF. The CDR3 nucleotides read TGTGCCACTGAGCGGACAGGGGGACGGGGCACTGAAGCTTTCTTT.

The chain uses TRBV7-9 and TRBJ1-4; D might be TRBD1 (6 bases). CDR1 is SEHNR and CDR2 is FQNEAQ in the germline V gene (reference sequence). The V end lost 4 bases, the J end lost 8 bases, and 11 bases lay between the germline ends. The CDR3 totals 13 residues. CDR3 residues: CASSSTGREKLFF. CDR3 bases: TGTGCCAGCAGCTCGACAGGAAGGGAAAAACTGTTTTTT.

The chain links TRBV19 to TRBJ1-2, with a possible D match to TRBD1 (6 bases). Trimming took off 11 bases at V and 3 bases at J, with 22 bases between the two ends. Germline loops: CDR1 LNHDA, CDR2 SQIVND (reference sequence). The CDR3 covers 15 residues. CDR3 region: CASKSRGAKDYGYTF. As DNA, the CDR3 is TGTGCCTCGAAAAGTCGGGGGGCGAAGGACTATGGCTACACCTTC.

This clone showed up just a few times. The V gene is TRBV20-1, the J gene TRBJ1-3, with unresolved D. The CDR3 spans 13 residues. The germline V gene encodes CDR1 DFQATT and CDR2 SNEGSKA (reference sequence). Trimming stripped 3 bases from V and 0 bases from J, with 6 bases between. The CDR3 DNA sequence: TGCAGTGCTAGTATCAGCTCTGGAAACACCATATATTTT. Protein sequence: CSASISSGNTIYF.

This rearrangement joins TRBV4-2 to TRBJ2-3; the D is unclear. The CDR3 covers 14 residues. V lost 7 bases and J lost 5, with 16 bases in between. Germline V gives CDR1 LGHNA, CDR2 YNFKEQ. The CDR3 DNA follows: TGTGCCAGCACCGTCAACTCCAGAGGAGATACGCAGTATTTT. Protein sequence: CASTVNSRGDTQYF.

This clone occurred once. V usage is TRBV5-1 and J usage is TRBJ1-2, with 8 bases matching TRBD1. Trimming took 0 bases from V and 8 from J; bases not matched to a gene: 6. This CDR3 region has 14 residues. The germline CDR1 and CDR2 sequences are SGHRS and YFSETQ. CDR3 nucleotides: TGCGCCAGCAGCTTGGGGGGACAGGTTTTCGGCTACACCTTC. Its translation: CASSLGGQVFGYTF.

The chain combines TRBV11-2 with TRBJ1-1, with a possible D match to TRBD1 (5 bases). This CDR3 comprises 12 residues. V lost 1 base and J 8 bases, leaving 8 bases between the germline ends. In germline, CDR1 is SGHAT, CDR2 FQNNGV. The CDR3: CASSLAGGEAFF. The CDR3 coding sequence is TGTGCCAGCAGCTTAGCCGGGGGGGAAGCTTTCTTT. The full variable domain, with the rest looked up from reference TRBV11-2 and TRBJ1-1, is EAGVAQSPRYKIIEKRQSVAFWCNPISGHATLYWYQQILGQGPKLLIQFQNNGVVDDSQLPKDRFSAERLKGVDSTLKIQPAKLEDSAVYLCASSLAGGEAFFGQGTRLTVV.

The chain links TRBV5-5 to TRBJ1-5; D remains unclear. Germline-derived CDR1 and CDR2 are SGHKS and YYEKEE (reference sequence). Trimming removed 0 bases at V and 6 bases at J, with 13 bases between. The CDR3 length is 15 residues. The DNA of the CDR3 is TGTGCCAGCAGCTTGGCACCGACGGGATTTCAGCCCCAGCATTTT. Translated, it gives CASSLAPTGFQPQHF.

The chain combines TRBV2 with TRBJ1-5, with D perhaps TRBD1 (5 bases). Germline V gives CDR1 SNHLY, CDR2 FYNNEI. Trimming took 8 bases from V and 1 from J, leaving 12 bases between them. This CDR3 region has 14 residues. CDR3 region: CASSAGLSNQPQHF. DNA for the CDR3: TGTGCCAGCTCGGCGGGACTGAGCAATCAGCCCCAGCATTTT.